The 31 T cell receptor beta chains presented below share a single source sample, sequenced in a study of Ad26.COV2.S vaccination and SARS-CoV-2 variants. Treatment denoted: around 19 received Ad26.COV2.S at low or high dose, single or two shots; about five received placebo; per-sample allocation not given. Samples came from day 63 after the first vaccine or placebo injection. The table came from immunoSEQ multiplex PCR; TCRdb's copy has only in-frame clones and leaves some out. The sample carries about 350,000 clones, 80% to 90% recorded once. Sequenced material: peripheral blood, taken in a trial of Ad26.COV2.S vaccine versus placebo. These receptors came from a person between 18 and 59 years old who received the Ad26.COV2.S COVID-19 vaccine or a placebo.

The chain uses TRBV7-2 and TRBJ2-7; a possible D gene is TRBD2 (6 bases). Germline lookup yields CDR1 SGHTA and CDR2 FQGNSA. With 1 base removed from V and 2 bases from J, the gap between germline ends came to 12 bases. This CDR3 has 15 residues. The CDR3 sequence is CASSLGRGMTYEQYF. In DNA form, the CDR3 reads TGTGCCAGCAGCTTAGGGCGGGGTATGACCTACGAGCAGTACTTC.

This clone was seen only a few times. Other DNA sequences in this specimen translate into the identical CDR3. The V call is TRBV18, the J call TRBJ1-1; D ambiguous. Germline-derived CDR1 and CDR2 are KGHSH and LQKENI. V was clipped by 2 bases and J by 1 base, with 5 bases between them. This CDR3 has 13 residues. This CDR3 is CASSPGTNTEAFF. For the CDR3, the DNA is TGTGCCAGCTCACCAGGAACGAACACTGAAGCTTTCTTT.

This rearrangement joins TRBV5-1 to TRBJ2-2; the D gene is possibly TRBD1 (5 bases). Germline V gene data show CDR1 as SGHRS and CDR2 as YFSETQ. V gave up 2 bases and J gave up 1 base, with 9 bases separating them. The length of the CDR3 is 15 residues. CDR3 region: CASSFSTGNTGELFF. CDR3 bases: TGCGCCAGCAGCTTCTCCACAGGGAACACCGGGGAGCTGTTTTTT.

This clone was observed a handful of times. This chain uses TRBV6-5 with TRBJ2-3; D not resolved. CDR1 is MNHEY, CDR2 SVGAGI, per germline. The germline V and J ends were trimmed by 5 bases and 9 bases, with 12 bases remaining between them. CDR3 length: 12 amino acids. CDR3: CASSRPGGTQYF. The CDR3 DNA follows: TGTGCCAGCAGTCGCCCGGGTGGGACGCAGTATTTT.

V usage is TRBV5-4 and J usage is TRBJ2-5; weak D call: TRBD1 (6 bases). The germline gives CDR1 SGHNT, CDR2 YYREEE (reference sequence). Trimming left V 3 bases short and J 4 bases short, with 10 bases between. This CDR3 is built from 13 residues. The CDR3 nucleotides are TGTGCCAGCAGCTACAGGGAACGAGAGACCCAGTACTTC. Translating gives CASSYRERETQYF.

V usage is TRBV18 and J usage is TRBJ1-5; D ambiguous. Germline loops: CDR1 KGHSH, CDR2 LQKENI. The CDR3 sequence is 14 residues long. Trimming shortened V by 0 bases and J by 4 bases, and 7 bases separated the two germline ends. CDR3 residues: CASSPPGGNQPQHF. The DNA for the CDR3 is TGTGCCAGCTCACCACCGGGAGGAAATCAGCCCCAGCATTTT.

The V gene is TRBV7-9, the J gene TRBJ2-5; 14 bases match TRBD2. Germline-derived CDR1 and CDR2 are SEHNR and FQNEAQ (reference sequence). CDR3 length equals 16 residues. V was clipped by 4 bases and J by 5 bases; unmatched bases: 6. CDR3 sequence reads: CASSSRLAGGHETQYF. The CDR3 nucleotides are TGTGCCAGCAGCTCCCGACTAGCGGGGGGGCACGAGACCCAGTACTTC.

This sequence joins TRBV19 and TRBJ2-7; 8 bases agree with TRBD2. The V gene's germline CDR1 is LNHDA and CDR2 SQIVND (reference sequence). The CDR3 spans 14 residues. The ends lost 1 base at V and 3 bases at J; junction bases unmatched: 2. This CDR3 reads CASSIAAGGYEQYF. CDR3 coding DNA: TGTGCCAGTAGTATAGCCGCGGGGGGCTACGAGCAGTACTTC.

This chain links TRBV29-1 with TRBJ2-3; D is possibly TRBD1 (5 bases). V lost 4 bases and J 4 bases, leaving 21 bases between the germline ends. The CDR3 runs to 16 residues. Germline CDR1 and CDR2: SQVTM and ANQGSEA. This CDR3 reads CSVGQIRTLAPDTQYF. The CDR3 DNA follows: TGCAGCGTTGGTCAGATACGGACACTGGCCCCAGATACGCAGTATTTT.

The chain recombines TRBV7-9 with TRBJ1-5; 7 nucleotides agree with TRBD1. V shed 3 bases and J 3 bases; nucleotides not matched to a gene: 2. CDR3 length equals 14 residues. Per germline, CDR1 SEHNR and CDR2 FQNEAQ (reference sequence). CDR3 amino acids: CASSLGQNNQPQHF. As DNA, the CDR3 is TGTGCCAGCAGCTTGGGACAGAACAATCAGCCCCAGCATTTT.

The rearrangement uses TRBV7-3 and TRBJ2-5, with D perhaps matching TRBD1 or TRBD2 (5 bases each). The length of the CDR3 is 13 residues. Between the trimmed V and J ends, which lost 2 bases and 4 bases, there was a span of 8 bases. CDR1 and CDR2 (germline): SGHTA, FQGTGA. This chain's CDR3 is CASSLAGAETQYF. In DNA, the CDR3 is TGTGCCAGCAGCTTAGCCGGGGCAGAGACCCAGTACTTC.

This clone has a handful of counts. The rearrangement joins TRBV2 to TRBJ2-7, with D uncertain. Germline V gene data show CDR1 as SNHLY and CDR2 as FYNNEI. Between the trimmed V and J ends, which lost 3 bases and 0 bases, there was a span of 9 bases. The CDR3 has 14 amino acids. CDR3 DNA sequence: TGTGCCAGCAGTGAGTCGTACAACTCCTACGAGCAGTACTTC. Its translation: CASSESYNSYEQYF.

The chain links TRBV29-1 to TRBJ2-4; TRBD2 matches at 9 bases. The CDR3 spans 15 residues. CDR1 is SQVTM, CDR2 ANQGSEA, per germline. Losses at the gene ends were 4 bases for V and 0 bases for J; bases not matched to a gene: 4. The CDR3 coding sequence is TGCAGCGTTGCGCGGGGGGGCCTAGCCAAAAACATTCAGTACTTC. It yields the protein CSVARGGLAKNIQYF.

V and J are TRBV27 and TRBJ1-1; D gene ambiguous. Germline-derived CDR1 and CDR2 are MNHEY and SMNVEV (reference sequence). V was shortened by 1 base and J by 1 base, with 7 bases between the two germline ends. The CDR3 is 14 residues long. The CDR3 loop is CASSLFWGNTEAFF. The CDR3 DNA follows: TGTGCCAGCAGTTTATTTTGGGGGAACACTGAAGCTTTCTTT.

The V call is TRBV19, the J call TRBJ2-3, with no clear D. V lost 5 bases, J lost 7 bases, and 22 bases lay in between. Looked up from germline, CDR1 is LNHDA and CDR2 is SQIVND (reference sequence). The length of the CDR3 is 16 residues. This CDR3 is CASSSRLPIKENTQYF. The CDR3 bases are TGTGCCAGTAGTTCTCGACTCCCCATCAAGGAAAATACGCAGTATTTT. The whole variable domain, filled in from reference TRBV19 and TRBJ2-3, reads DGGITQSPKYLFRKEGQNVTLSCEQNLNHDAMYWYRQDPGQGLRLIYYSQIVNDFQKGDIAEGYSVSREKKESFPLTVTSAQKNPTAFYLCASSSRLPIKENTQYFGPGTRLTVL.

This chain uses TRBV7-2 with TRBJ2-5; the D call may be TRBD1 or TRBD2 (5 bases each). Germline CDR1 and CDR2: SGHTA and FQGNSA. This CDR3 region has 18 residues. Trimming shortened V by 5 bases and J by 3 bases, and 25 bases separated the two germline ends. In DNA, the CDR3 is TGTGCCAGCAGCGAAGGCCGGGGCTCTTTTCTGCGGGAAGAGACCCAGTACTTC. This codes for CASSEGRGSFLREETQYF. Supplemented by reference TRBV7-2 and TRBJ2-5, the full variable domain reads GAGVSQSPSNKVTEKGKDVELRCDPISGHTALYWYRQSLGQGLEFLIYFQGNSAPDKSGLPSDRFSAERTGGSVSTLTIQRTQQEDSAVYLCASSEGRGSFLREETQYFGPGTRLLVL.

This sequence joins TRBV19 and TRBJ2-1, with a tentative D call TRBD2 (6 bases). Trimming shortened V by 4 bases and J by 9 bases, and 19 bases separated the two germline ends. The CDR3 has 15 residues. The V gene's germline CDR1 is LNHDA and CDR2 SQIVND (reference sequence). This chain's CDR3 is CASSKSAGRSSEQFF. The CDR3 bases are TGTGCCAGTAGTAAGTCTGCGGGGCGGTCCTCTGAGCAGTTCTTC. Based on the CDR3 plus reference TRBV19 and TRBJ2-1, the full variable domain is DGGITQSPKYLFRKEGQNVTLSCEQNLNHDAMYWYRQDPGQGLRLIYYSQIVNDFQKGDIAEGYSVSREKKESFPLTVTSAQKNPTAFYLCASSKSAGRSSEQFFGPGTRLTVL.

This chain links TRBV5-1 with TRBJ2-7, with a tentative D call TRBD1 (5 bases). The CDR3 runs to 13 residues. V was trimmed by 2 bases and J by 5 bases, leaving 11 bases between them. Germline-derived CDR1 and CDR2 are SGHRS and YFSETQ. The CDR3 protein is CASSFSRVHEQYF. The CDR3 DNA follows: TGCGCCAGCAGCTTCAGCAGGGTCCACGAGCAGTACTTC.

In regard to this clone: Other DNA variants within this sample encode the same CDR3. The CDR3 reads CASSYSPGELFF. CDR3 coding DNA: TGTGCCAGCAGTTATAGTCCCGGGGAGCTGTTTTTT. The J gene is TRBJ2-2, the V gene TRBV6-2 or TRBV6-3; D gene unclear. V was pared by 3 bases and J by 6 bases, with 5 bases between. Germline V gene lookup returns CDR1 MNHEY and CDR2 SVGEGT. CDR3 length: 12 amino acids.

This chain links TRBV19 with TRBJ2-1; TRBD2 aligns across 14 bases. The CDR3 totals 15 residues. CDR1 is LNHDA, CDR2 SQIVND, per germline (reference sequence). The V gene end was trimmed by 4 bases and the J gene end by 8 bases; junction bases not matched to a gene: 4. The CDR3 loop reads CASSRGTSGRDEQFF. The CDR3 DNA follows: TGTGCCAGTAGTAGGGGGACTAGCGGGAGAGATGAGCAGTTCTTC.

V usage is TRBV5-6 and J usage is TRBJ1-1; no reliable D call. The CDR3 contains 14 residues. Looked up from germline, CDR1 is SGHDT and CDR2 is YYEEEE. Deletions cut 2 bases from V and 1 base from J, with 9 bases between. The CDR3 DNA reads as TGTGCCAGCAGCTTCAGTCAGAAGAACACTGAAGCTTTCTTT. Translating it yields CASSFSQKNTEAFF.

The chain employs TRBV18 and TRBJ1-1, with 10 bases aligning to TRBD1. With V trimmed by 6 bases and J by 8 bases, 12 bases remained unmatched. Germline-derived CDR1 and CDR2 are KGHSH and LQKENI. The CDR3 has 15 amino acids. In nucleotides, the CDR3 is TGTGCCAGCTCCCCGGATTGGACAGGGGGGTTCGAAGCTTTCTTT. Encoded protein: CASSPDWTGGFEAFF.

The J gene is TRBJ1-3, the V gene TRBV15, with unresolved D. Germline CDR1 reads LNHNV; CDR2 reads YYDKDF (reference sequence). V lost 0 bases and J lost 0, with 3 bases in between. The CDR3 totals 14 residues. CDR3 loop: CATSRDSSGNTIYF. The CDR3 DNA reads TGTGCCACCAGCAGAGACAGCTCTGGAAACACCATATATTTT. Variable domain in full (rest from reference TRBV15 and TRBJ1-3): DAMVIQNPRYQVTQFGKPVTLSCSQTLNHNVMYWYQQKSSQAPKLLFHYYDKDFNNEADTPDNFQSRRPNTSFCFLDIRSPGLGDTAMYLCATSRDSSGNTIYFGEGSWLTVV.

This chain joins TRBV19 and TRBJ2-6, with 7 positions matching TRBD1. The V and J ends lost 1 base and 1 base, in that order; junction bases with no gene match: 13. This CDR3 has 20 residues. The germline V gene has CDR1 LNHDA and CDR2 SQIVND (reference sequence). CDR3 in amino acids: CASSIGERQGVRSGANVLTF. CDR3 sequence (DNA): TGTGCCAGTAGTATAGGAGAACGACAGGGAGTTCGGTCTGGGGCCAACGTCCTGACTTTC.

The chain is built from TRBV7-9 and TRBJ2-1; TRBD2 agrees at 8 bases. The V gene end was trimmed by 6 bases and the J gene end by 6 bases; junction bases not matched to a gene: 4. The CDR3 runs to 13 residues. Germline V gives CDR1 SEHNR, CDR2 FQNEAQ (reference sequence). The CDR3 sequence is CASRHGTSNEQFF. The CDR3 DNA reads TGTGCCAGCAGACACGGGACTAGCAATGAGCAGTTCTTC.

The chain links TRBV2 to TRBJ1-2; D possibly corresponds to TRBD1 (5 bases). The length of the CDR3 is 15 residues. V dropped 5 bases and J dropped 3 bases, with 16 bases sitting between them. The V gene's germline CDR1 is SNHLY and CDR2 FYNNEI. Here the CDR3 DNA reads TGTGCCAGCAGTCCATGGGGGGGAGGGGACTATGGCTACACCTTC. It translates to CASSPWGGGDYGYTF. The complete variable domain, with remaining parts taken from reference TRBV2 and TRBJ1-2, reads EPEVTQTPSHQVTQMGQEVILRCVPISNHLYFYWYRQILGQKVEFLVSFYNNEISEKSEIFDDQFSVERPDGSNFTLKIRSTKLEDSAMYFCASSPWGGGDYGYTFGSGTRLTVV.

The chain links TRBV28 to TRBJ2-3; maybe TRBD2 (6 bases). The CDR3 spans 19 residues. The germline gives CDR1 MDHEN, CDR2 SYDVKM. V lost 5 bases and J lost 2, with 26 bases in between. The CDR3 sequence is CASSPRNTPRGTHTDTQYF. DNA of the CDR3: TGTGCCAGCAGTCCTCGAAACACACCACGGGGGACCCACACAGATACGCAGTATTTT.

The chain links TRBV7-2 to TRBJ2-5, with TRBD2 identical over 14 bases. The V and J ends lost 3 bases and 5 bases, in that order; junction bases with no gene match: 5. The CDR3 sequence is 16 residues long. In germline, CDR1 is SGHTA, CDR2 FQGNSA. In DNA, the CDR3 is TGTGCCAGCAGCTTTTCGACTAGCGGGGGGGCGGAGACCCAGTACTTC. As protein: CASSFSTSGGAETQYF.

As DNA, the CDR3 is TGTGCCAGCAGCTTAGGGGGCGGTGCCTACGAGCAGTACTTC. Translated: CASSLGGGAYEQYF. V and J are TRBV13 and TRBJ2-7; D gene uncertain. Trimming stripped 0 bases from V and 2 bases from J, with 8 bases between. Germline CDR1 reads PRHDT; CDR2 reads FYEKMQ (reference sequence). The CDR3 loop spans 14 amino acids.

This rearrangement joins TRBV5-1 to TRBJ2-7; perhaps TRBD1 as D (5 bases). V was pared by 2 bases and J by 0 bases, with 12 bases between. The CDR3 length is 15 residues. CDR1 is SGHRS and CDR2 is YFSETQ in the germline V gene. CDR3 coding DNA: TGCGCCAGCAGCTTAGGGGCTTCAAGCTCCTACGAGCAGTACTTC. This sequence encodes CASSLGASSSYEQYF.

V and J are TRBV2 and TRBJ2-7; D is perhaps TRBD2 (7 bases). Deletions cut 3 bases from V and 2 bases from J, with 17 bases between. This CDR3 has 16 residues. The germline CDR1 and CDR2 sequences are SNHLY and FYNNEI. The CDR3 DNA reads as TGTGCCAGCAGTGAGGGGAAGGGGGGGATCACCTACGAGCAGTACTTC. Residues: CASSEGKGGITYEQYF.